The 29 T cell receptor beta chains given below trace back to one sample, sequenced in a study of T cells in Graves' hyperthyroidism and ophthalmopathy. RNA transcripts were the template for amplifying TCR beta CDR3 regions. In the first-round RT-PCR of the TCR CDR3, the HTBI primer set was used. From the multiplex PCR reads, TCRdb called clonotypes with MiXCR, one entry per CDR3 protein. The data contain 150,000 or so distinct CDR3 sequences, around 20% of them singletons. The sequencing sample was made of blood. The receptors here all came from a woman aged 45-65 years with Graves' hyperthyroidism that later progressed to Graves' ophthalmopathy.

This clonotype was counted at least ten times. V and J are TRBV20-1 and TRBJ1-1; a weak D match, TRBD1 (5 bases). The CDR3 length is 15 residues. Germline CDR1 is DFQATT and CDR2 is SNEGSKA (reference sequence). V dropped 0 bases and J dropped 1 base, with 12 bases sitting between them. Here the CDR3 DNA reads TGCAGTGCTAGAGATACCAGGGCGGGGAACACTGAAGCTTTCTTT. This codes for CSARDTRAGNTEAFF.

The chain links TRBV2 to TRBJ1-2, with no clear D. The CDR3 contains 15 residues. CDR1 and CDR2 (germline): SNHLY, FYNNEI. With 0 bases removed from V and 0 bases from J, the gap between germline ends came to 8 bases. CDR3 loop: CASSEAGRTNYGYTF. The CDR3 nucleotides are TGTGCCAGCAGTGAAGCGGGCAGAACTAACTATGGCTACACCTTC.

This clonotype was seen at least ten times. This CDR3 reads CASRARQLGRQGRLSAFNQPQHF. The CDR3 DNA is TGTGCCAGCAGAGCCAGACAGTTAGGGCGCCAGGGGCGGCTGTCTGCTTTCAATCAGCCCCAGCATTTT. J is TRBJ1-5 and V is TRBV28, with D perhaps matching TRBD1 (6 bases). The CDR3 length is 23 residues. CDR1 is MDHEN, CDR2 SYDVKM, per germline. V was trimmed by 6 bases and J by 3 bases, leaving 39 bases between them.

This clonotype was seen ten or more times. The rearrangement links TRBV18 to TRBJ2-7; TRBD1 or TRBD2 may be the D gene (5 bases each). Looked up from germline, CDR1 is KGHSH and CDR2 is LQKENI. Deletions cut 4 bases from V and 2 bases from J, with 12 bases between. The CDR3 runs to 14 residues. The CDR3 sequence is CASSLGTAAYEQYF. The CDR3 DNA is TGTGCCAGCTCACTCGGGACCGCCGCCTACGAGCAGTACTTC.

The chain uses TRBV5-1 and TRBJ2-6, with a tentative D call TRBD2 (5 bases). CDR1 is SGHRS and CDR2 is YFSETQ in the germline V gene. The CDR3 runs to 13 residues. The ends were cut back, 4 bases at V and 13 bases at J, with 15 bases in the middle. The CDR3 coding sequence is TGCGCCAGCAGCCTCGCCCCCGGGGAGGTCCTGACTTTC. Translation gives CASSLAPGEVLTF.

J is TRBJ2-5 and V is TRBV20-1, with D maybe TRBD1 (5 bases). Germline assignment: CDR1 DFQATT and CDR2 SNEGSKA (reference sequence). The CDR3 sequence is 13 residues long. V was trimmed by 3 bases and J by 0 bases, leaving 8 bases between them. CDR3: CSASWGDQETQYF. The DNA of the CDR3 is TGCAGTGCTAGCTGGGGCGACCAAGAGACCCAGTACTTC.

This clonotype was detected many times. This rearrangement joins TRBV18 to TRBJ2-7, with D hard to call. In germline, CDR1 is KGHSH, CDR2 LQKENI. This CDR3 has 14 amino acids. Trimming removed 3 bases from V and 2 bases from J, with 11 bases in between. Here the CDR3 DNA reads TGTGCCAGCTCACCCGCCGCAGTTACCTACGAGCAGTACTTC. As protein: CASSPAAVTYEQYF.

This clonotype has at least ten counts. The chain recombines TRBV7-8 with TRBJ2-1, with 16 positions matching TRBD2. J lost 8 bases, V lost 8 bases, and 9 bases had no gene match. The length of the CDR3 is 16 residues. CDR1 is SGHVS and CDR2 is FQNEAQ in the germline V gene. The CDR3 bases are TGTGCCAGCTTACCCCTGGGGACTAGCGGGAGGGATGAGCAGTTCTTC. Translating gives CASLPLGTSGRDEQFF.

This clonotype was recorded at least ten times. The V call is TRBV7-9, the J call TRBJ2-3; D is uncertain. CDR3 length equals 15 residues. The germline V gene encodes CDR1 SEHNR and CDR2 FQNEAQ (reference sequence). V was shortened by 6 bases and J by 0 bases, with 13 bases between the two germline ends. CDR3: CASSPDGSSTDTQYF. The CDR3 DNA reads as TGTGCCAGCAGTCCGGACGGCTCTAGCACAGATACGCAGTATTTT.

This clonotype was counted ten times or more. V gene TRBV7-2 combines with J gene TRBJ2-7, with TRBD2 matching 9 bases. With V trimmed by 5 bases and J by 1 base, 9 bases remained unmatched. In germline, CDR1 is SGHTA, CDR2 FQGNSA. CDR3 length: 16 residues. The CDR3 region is CASSPRGSGRSYEQYF. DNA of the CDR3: TGTGCCAGCAGCCCACGGGGTAGCGGGAGATCCTACGAGCAGTACTTC.

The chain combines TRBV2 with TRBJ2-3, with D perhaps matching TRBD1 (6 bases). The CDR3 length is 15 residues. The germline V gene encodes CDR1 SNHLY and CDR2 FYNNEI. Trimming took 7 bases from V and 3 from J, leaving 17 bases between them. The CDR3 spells CASKLQGEETDTQYF. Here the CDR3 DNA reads TGTGCCAGCAAATTACAGGGAGAAGAGACAGATACGCAGTATTTT.

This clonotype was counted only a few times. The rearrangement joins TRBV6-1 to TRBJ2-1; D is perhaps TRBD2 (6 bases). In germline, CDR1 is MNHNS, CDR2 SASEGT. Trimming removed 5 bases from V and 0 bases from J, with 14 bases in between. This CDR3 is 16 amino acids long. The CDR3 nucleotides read TGTGCCAGCAGTTACGCTAGCGAAAGCTCCTACAATGAGCAGTTCTTC. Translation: CASSYASESSYNEQFF.

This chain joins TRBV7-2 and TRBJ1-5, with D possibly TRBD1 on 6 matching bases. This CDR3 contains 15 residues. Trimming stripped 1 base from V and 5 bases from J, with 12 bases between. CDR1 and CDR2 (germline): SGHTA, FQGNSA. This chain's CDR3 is CASSLGGPGDQPQHF. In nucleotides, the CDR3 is TGTGCCAGCAGCTTAGGAGGACCAGGGGATCAGCCCCAGCATTTT. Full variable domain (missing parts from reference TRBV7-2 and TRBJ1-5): GAGVSQSPSNKVTEKGKDVELRCDPISGHTALYWYRQSLGQGLEFLIYFQGNSAPDKSGLPSDRFSAERTGGSVSTLTIQRTQQEDSAVYLCASSLGGPGDQPQHFGDGTRLSIL.

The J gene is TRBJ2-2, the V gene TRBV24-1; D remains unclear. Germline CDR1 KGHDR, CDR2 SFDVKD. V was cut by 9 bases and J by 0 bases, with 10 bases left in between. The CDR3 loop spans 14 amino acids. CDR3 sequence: CATQTQSNTGELFF. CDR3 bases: TGTGCCACCCAGACGCAATCGAACACCGGGGAGCTGTTTTTT.

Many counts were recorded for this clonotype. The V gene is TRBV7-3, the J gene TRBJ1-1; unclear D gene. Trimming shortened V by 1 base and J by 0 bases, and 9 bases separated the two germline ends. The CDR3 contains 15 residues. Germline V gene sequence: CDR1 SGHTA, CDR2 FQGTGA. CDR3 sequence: CASSLSPAMNTEAFF. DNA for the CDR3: TGTGCCAGCAGCTTAAGCCCAGCCATGAACACTGAAGCTTTCTTT.

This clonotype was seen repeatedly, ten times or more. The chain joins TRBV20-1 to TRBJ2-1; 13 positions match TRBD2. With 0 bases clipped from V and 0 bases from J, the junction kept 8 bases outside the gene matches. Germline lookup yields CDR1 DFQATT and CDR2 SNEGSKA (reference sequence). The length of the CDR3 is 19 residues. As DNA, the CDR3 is TGCAGTGCTAGAGATCGACTAGCGGGAGGTTTGAGCTCCTACAATGAGCAGTTCTTC. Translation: CSARDRLAGGLSSYNEQFF.

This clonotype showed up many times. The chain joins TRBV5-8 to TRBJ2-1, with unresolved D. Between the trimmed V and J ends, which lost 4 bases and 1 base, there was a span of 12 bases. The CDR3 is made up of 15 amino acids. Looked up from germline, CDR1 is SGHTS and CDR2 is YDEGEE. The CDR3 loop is CASSQDGWSYNEQFF. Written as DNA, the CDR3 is TGTGCCAGCAGCCAGGACGGTTGGTCCTACAATGAGCAGTTCTTC.

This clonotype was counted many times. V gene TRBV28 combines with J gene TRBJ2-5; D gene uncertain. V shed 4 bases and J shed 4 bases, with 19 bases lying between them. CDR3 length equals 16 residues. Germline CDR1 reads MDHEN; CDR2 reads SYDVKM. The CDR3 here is CASSSYEQAWGETQYF. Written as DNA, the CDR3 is TGTGCCAGCAGTTCCTACGAGCAGGCTTGGGGAGAGACCCAGTACTTC.

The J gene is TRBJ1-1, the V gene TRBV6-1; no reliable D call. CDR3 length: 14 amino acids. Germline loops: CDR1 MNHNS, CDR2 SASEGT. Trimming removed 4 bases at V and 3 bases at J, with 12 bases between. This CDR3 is CASSVQSPHTEAFF. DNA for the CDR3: TGTGCCAGCAGTGTCCAATCCCCTCACACTGAAGCTTTCTTT.

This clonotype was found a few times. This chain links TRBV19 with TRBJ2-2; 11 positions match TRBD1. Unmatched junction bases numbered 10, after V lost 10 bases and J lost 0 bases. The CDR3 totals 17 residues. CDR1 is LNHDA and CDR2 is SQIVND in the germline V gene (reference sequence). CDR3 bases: TGTGCCACTAGCCGGGACAGGGGGTTCGCGAACACCGGGGAGCTGTTTTTT. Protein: CATSRDRGFANTGELFF.

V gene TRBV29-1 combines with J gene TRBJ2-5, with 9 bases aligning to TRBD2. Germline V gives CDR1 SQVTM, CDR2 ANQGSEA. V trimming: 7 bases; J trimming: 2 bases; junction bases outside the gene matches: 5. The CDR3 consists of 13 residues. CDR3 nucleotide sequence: TGCAGCGCCCAGACTAGCGGACAAGAGACCCAGTACTTC. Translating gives CSAQTSGQETQYF.

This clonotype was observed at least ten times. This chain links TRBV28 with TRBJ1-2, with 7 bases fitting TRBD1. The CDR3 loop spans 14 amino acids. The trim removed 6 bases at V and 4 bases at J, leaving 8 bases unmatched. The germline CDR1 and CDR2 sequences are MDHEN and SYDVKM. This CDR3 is CASSPGGPGYGYTF. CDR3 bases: TGTGCCAGCAGCCCAGGGGGACCTGGCTATGGCTACACCTTC.

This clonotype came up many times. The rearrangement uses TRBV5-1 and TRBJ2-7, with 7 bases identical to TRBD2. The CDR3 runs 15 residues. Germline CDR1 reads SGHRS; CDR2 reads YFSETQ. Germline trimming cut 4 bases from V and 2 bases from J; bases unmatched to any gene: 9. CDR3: CASSLPGTNAYEQYF. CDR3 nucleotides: TGCGCCAGCAGCCTCCCCGGGACTAACGCCTACGAGCAGTACTTC.

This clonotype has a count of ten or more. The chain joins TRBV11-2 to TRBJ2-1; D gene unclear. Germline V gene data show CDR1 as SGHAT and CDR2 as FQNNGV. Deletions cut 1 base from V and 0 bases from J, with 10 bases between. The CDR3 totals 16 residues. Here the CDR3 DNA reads TGTGCCAGCAGCTTAGCGTCCTGGAGCTCCTACAATGAGCAGTTCTTC. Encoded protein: CASSLASWSSYNEQFF. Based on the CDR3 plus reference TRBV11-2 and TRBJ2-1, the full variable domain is EAGVAQSPRYKIIEKRQSVAFWCNPISGHATLYWYQQILGQGPKLLIQFQNNGVVDDSQLPKDRFSAERLKGVDSTLKIQPAKLEDSAVYLCASSLASWSSYNEQFFGPGTRLTVL.

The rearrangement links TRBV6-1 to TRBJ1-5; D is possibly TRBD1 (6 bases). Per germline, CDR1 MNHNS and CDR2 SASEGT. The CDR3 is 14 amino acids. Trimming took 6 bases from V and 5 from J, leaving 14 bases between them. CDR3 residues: CASRATGPDQPQHF. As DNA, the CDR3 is TGTGCCAGCAGAGCTACAGGGCCGGATCAGCCCCAGCATTTT.

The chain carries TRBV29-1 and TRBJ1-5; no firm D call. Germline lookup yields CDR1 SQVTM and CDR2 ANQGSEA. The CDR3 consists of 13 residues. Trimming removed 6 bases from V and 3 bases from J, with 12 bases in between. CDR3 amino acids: CSVVEQANQPQHF. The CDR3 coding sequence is TGCAGCGTCGTTGAGCAGGCCAATCAGCCCCAGCATTTT.

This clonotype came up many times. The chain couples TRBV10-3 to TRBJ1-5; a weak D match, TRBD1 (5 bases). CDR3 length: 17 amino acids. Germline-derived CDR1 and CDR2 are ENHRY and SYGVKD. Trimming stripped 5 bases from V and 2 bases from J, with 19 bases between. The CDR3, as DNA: TGTGCCATCAGTACTGTTGCAGGGCGAAACGGCAATCAGCCCCAGCATTTT. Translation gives CAISTVAGRNGNQPQHF.

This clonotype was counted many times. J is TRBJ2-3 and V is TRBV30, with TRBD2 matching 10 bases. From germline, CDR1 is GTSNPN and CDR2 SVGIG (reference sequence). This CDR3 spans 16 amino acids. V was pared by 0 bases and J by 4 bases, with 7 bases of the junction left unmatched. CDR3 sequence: CAWSVIAGGIADTQYF. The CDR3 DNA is TGTGCCTGGAGTGTAATAGCGGGAGGTATTGCAGATACGCAGTATTTT.

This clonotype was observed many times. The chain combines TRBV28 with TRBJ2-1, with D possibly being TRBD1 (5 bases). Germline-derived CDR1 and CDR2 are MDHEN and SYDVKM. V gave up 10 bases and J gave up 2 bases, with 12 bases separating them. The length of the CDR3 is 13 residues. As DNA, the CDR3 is TGTGCCACTAGGGGCTCGCCCTACAATGAGCAGTTCTTC. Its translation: CATRGSPYNEQFF.